This T cell receptor beta chain was captured in a study of T cell changes during pregnancy in multiple sclerosis. Germline-derived CDR1 and CDR2 are SGHRS and YFSETQ. This CDR3 has 15 residues. The germline V and J ends were trimmed by 0 bases and 4 bases, with 13 bases remaining between them. The table came from immunoSEQ multiplex PCR; TCRdb's copy has only in-frame clones and leaves some out. The sample lists some 80,000 clones; approximately 93% were seen once. The sequence was collected from a female donor with multiple sclerosis, enrolled in a pregnancy study. The chain employs TRBV5-1 and TRBJ1-1; TRBD1 might be the D (6 bases). Source: CD4+ T cells from peripheral blood mononuclear cells, taken after pregnancy. The CDR3 DNA is TGCGCCAGCAGCTTGGAGGTCCAGGGGACCACTGAAGCTTTCTTT. The encoded protein is CASSLEVQGTTEAFF.